This TCR beta chain was recovered during a study of Graves' ophthalmopathy and Graves' hyperthyroidism. Study results and limitations: Also, most clonotypes expanded in the thyroid above 0.001 frequency appeared in blood. Ophthalmopathy versus stable hyperthyroidism: 13-signature model gave less than 90% sensitivity, 70% to 83% specificity.

Moderately to severely active ophthalmopathy under 3 months, CAS at least 3, NOSPECS at least 4. Per germline, CDR1 LGHNT and CDR2 FRNRAP. The CDR3 is 14 amino acids. Trimming took 4 bases from V and 2 from J, leaving 8 bases between them. Using RNA transcripts, the TCR beta CDR3 regions were amplified. First-round RT-PCR relied on HTBI primers, and a second-round multiplex PCR came next. MiXCR, run by TCRdb on the multiplex PCR reads, gives a single entry per CDR3 protein. The sample lists 360,000 or so distinct CDR3 sequences, about 17% occurring once. This clonotype was seen at least ten times. Its antigen remains unidentified.

This chain links TRBV12-5 with TRBJ2-2; perhaps TRBD2 as D (5 bases). The sample was peripheral blood. The TCR originated in a woman younger than 30 with Graves' ophthalmopathy. CDR3 amino acids: CASGWEINTGELFF. The CDR3 nucleotides read TGTGCTAGTGGTTGGGAGATAAACACCGGGGAGCTGTTTTTT.